This TCR beta chain was found in a study of blood T cell repertoires in COVID-19 (TCRdb year 2020). In terms of the full investigation: Collaborator samples came from the United States, Italy and Spain and covered acute and convalescent phases of COVID-19. The prospective study material was composed of cDNA or gDNA derived from T cells, B-cell-depleted T cells, or PBMCs. The dataset comprised deeply sampled blood TCRbeta repertoires from subjects exposed to, actively infected with, or recovered from COVID-19. The repertoires were made available in a free public database intended to serve as a resource for research on the immune response to SARS-CoV-2. The samples were drawn from the first 160 participants of the ongoing ImmuneRACE study and from 1,254 subjects provided by 6 global collaborators. Sample metadata almost always included a de-identified subject ID, COVID-19 status, age in years and sex. Where HLA class I and class II types were available, the types were taken from metadata supplied by the sample provider, not from assay-based typing. General study outcomes and caveats: Clinical and demographic metadata were provided uncurated, with the amount varying by source and participant.

Each collaborating institution followed its own protocols to collect whole blood in K2EDTA tubes. For TCRbeta analysis, collaborators shipped samples in one of three forms: frozen whole blood, isolated PBMCs, or DNA extracted from either of those sample types. As encoded in the germline V gene (reference sequence), CDR1 is MNHNY while CDR2 is SVGAGI. The cysteine opens and the phenylalanine closes a CDR3 of 15 amino acids. This entry keeps only the CDR3 DNA: 45 bases, framed from base 1. At the junction V is shortened by 2 bases and J by 4 bases, with 15 bases in between. This clone was recorded once. The antigen it binds to is not known. Base qualities are not provided; no much larger clone lies one nucleotide away. TCRbeta CDR3 regions were amplified from genomic DNA using the immunoSEQ Assay, a bias-controlled multiplex PCR. As for the authors' bioinformatics: Nucleated cell counts per sample were estimated from amplification of reference gene primers within the assay. To quantify the absolute abundance of each unique TCRbeta CDR3 rearrangement, sequence reads were collapsed and filtered. Productive Simpson clonality was computed per sample as the square root of Simpson's diversity index over productive rearrangements. Imported from immuneACCESS, the table was reduced by TCRdb to in-frame sequences with V and J called. These copies leave out some clones; in studies compared against another copy, an unresolved V gene accounts for under half, and the cause of the remainder is not known. That table gives V, J and clone size, and the DNA gave D and trimming. Recorded for this sample are 100,000 to 150,000 clones; around 63% of them occurred a single time. The leading ten clones occupy 2.2% of the sample.

The chain uses TRBV6-6 and TRBJ2-7; TRBD2 might be the D gene, on 6 matching bases. The sample consisted of peripheral blood. This sequence was found in a woman aged 70-85 years with acute or convalescent COVID-19. This receptor has the CDR3 CASSYPPGVPYEQYF. The DNA is TGTGCCAGCAGTTACCCTCCGGGGGTGCCTTACGAGCAGTACTTC.